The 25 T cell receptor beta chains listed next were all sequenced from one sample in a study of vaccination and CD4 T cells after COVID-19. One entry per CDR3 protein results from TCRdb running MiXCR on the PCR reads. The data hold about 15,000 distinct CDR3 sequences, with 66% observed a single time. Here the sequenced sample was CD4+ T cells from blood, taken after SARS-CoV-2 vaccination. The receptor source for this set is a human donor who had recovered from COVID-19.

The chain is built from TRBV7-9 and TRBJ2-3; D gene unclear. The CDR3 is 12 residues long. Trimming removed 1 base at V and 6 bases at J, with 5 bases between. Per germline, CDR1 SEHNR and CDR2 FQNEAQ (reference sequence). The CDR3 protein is CASSLVRDTQYF. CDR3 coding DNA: TGTGCCAGCAGCTTAGTAAGGGATACGCAGTATTTT.

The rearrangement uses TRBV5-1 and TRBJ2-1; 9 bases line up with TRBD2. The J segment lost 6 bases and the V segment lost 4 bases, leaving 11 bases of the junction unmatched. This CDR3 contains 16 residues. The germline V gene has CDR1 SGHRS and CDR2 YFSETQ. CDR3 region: CASSNPSGAYANEQFF. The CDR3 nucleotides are TGCGCCAGCAGCAACCCTAGCGGGGCATACGCCAATGAGCAGTTCTTC.

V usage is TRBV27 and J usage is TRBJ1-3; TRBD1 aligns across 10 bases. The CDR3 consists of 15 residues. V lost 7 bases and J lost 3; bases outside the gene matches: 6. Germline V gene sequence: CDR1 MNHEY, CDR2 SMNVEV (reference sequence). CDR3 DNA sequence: TGTGCCAGCAAGGACAGGGGGTTGGGTGGAAACACCATATATTTT. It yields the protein CASKDRGLGGNTIYF.

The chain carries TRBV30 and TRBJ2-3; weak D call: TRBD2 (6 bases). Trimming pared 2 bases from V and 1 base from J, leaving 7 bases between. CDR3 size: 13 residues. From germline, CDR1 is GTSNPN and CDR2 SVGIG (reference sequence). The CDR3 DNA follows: TGTGCCTGGAGTTGGGGGGGCACAGATACGCAGTATTTT. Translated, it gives CAWSWGGTDTQYF.

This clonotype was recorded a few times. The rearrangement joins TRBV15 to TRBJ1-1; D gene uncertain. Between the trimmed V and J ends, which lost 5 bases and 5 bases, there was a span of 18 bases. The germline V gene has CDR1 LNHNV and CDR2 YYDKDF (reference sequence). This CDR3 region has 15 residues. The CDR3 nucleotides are TGTGCCACCAGCCTGAAAGCGGGTTCGGGGACTGAAGCTTTCTTT. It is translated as CATSLKAGSGTEAFF.

The CDR3 coding sequence is TGCAGTGCTAGAGTGGGCAACTGGGACTACAGGAACTATGGCTACACCTTC. Its translation is CSARVGNWDYRNYGYTF. The chain carries TRBV20-1 and TRBJ1-2; D perhaps matches TRBD1 (5 bases). Germline CDR1 and CDR2: DFQATT and SNEGSKA (reference sequence). Deletions cut 1 base from V and 2 bases from J, with 20 bases between. The CDR3 has 17 amino acids.

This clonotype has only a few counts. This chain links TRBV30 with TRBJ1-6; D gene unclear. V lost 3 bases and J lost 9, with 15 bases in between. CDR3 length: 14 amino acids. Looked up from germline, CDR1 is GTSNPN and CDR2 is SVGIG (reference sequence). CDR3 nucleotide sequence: TGTGCCTGGAGGACACAGACTAGGATTTCACCCCTCCACTTT. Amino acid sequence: CAWRTQTRISPLHF.

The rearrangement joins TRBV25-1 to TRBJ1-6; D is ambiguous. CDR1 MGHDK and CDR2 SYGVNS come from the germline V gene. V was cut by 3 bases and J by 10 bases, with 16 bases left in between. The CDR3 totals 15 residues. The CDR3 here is CASSDDRGLDSPLHF. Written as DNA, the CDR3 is TGTGCCAGCAGTGACGACCGAGGGCTAGACTCACCCCTCCACTTT.

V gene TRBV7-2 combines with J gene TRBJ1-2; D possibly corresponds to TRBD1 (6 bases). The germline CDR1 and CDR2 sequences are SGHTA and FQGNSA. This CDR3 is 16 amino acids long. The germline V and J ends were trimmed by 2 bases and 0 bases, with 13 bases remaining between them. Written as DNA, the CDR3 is TGTGCCAGCAGCTTAAGGCGACAGGTTACTAACTATGGCTACACCTTC. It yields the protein CASSLRRQVTNYGYTF.

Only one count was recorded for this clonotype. As DNA, the CDR3 is TGTGCCTGGAGTGGGACAGGAAATCAGCCCCAGCATTTT. Encoded protein: CAWSGTGNQPQHF. The chain employs TRBV30 and TRBJ1-5; the match to TRBD1 covers 7 bases. Germline V gene data show CDR1 as GTSNPN and CDR2 as SVGIG (reference sequence). Losses at the gene ends were 1 base for V and 4 bases for J; bases not matched to a gene: 1. The CDR3 contains 13 residues.

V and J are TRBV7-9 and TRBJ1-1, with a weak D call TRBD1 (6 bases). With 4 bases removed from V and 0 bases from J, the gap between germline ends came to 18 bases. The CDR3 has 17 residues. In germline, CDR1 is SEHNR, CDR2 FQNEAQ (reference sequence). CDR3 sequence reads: CASSSGSGTNMNTEAFF. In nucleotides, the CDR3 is TGTGCCAGCAGCTCCGGTTCCGGGACAAATATGAACACTGAAGCTTTCTTT.

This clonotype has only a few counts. CDR3 bases: TGTGCCAGCAGTTTAGACGCAACGCACCATCAGCCCCAGCATTTT. This codes for CASSLDATHHQPQHF. The V gene is TRBV6-5, the J gene TRBJ1-5; D ambiguous. Between the trimmed V and J ends, which lost 4 bases and 5 bases, there was a span of 15 bases. The CDR3 consists of 15 residues. Germline values: CDR1 MNHEY, CDR2 SVGAGI.

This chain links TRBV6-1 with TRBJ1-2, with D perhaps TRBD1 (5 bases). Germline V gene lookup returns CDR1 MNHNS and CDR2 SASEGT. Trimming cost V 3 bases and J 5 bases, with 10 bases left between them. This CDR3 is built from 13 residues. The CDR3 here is CASSDGGTYGYTF. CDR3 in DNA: TGTGCCAGCAGTGACGGGGGGACTTATGGCTACACCTTC.

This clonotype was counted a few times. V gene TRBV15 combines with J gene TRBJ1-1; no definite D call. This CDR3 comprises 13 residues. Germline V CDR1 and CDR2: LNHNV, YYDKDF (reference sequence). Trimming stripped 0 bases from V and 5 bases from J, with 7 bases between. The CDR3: CATSREFGTEAFF. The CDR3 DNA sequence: TGTGCCACCAGCAGAGAGTTTGGTACTGAAGCTTTCTTT.

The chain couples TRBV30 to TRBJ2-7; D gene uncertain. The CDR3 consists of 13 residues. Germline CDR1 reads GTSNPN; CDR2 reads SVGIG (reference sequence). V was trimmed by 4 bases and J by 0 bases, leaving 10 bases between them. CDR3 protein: CAWNADNSYEQYF. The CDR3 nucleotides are TGTGCCTGGAACGCGGATAACTCCTACGAGCAGTACTTC. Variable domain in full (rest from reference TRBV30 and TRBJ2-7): SQTIHQWPATLVQPVGSPLSLECTVEGTSNPNLYWYRQAAGRGLQLLFYSVGIGQISSEVPQNLSASRPQDRQFILSSKKLLLSDSGFYLCAWNADNSYEQYFGPGTRLTVT.

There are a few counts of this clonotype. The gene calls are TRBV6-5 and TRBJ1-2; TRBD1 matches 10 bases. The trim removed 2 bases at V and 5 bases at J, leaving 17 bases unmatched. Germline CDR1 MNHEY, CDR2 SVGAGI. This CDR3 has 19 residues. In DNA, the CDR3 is TGTGCCAGCAGTTACGATTCGGGACAGGGGTTCATTGGCCAATATGGCTACACCTTC. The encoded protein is CASSYDSGQGFIGQYGYTF.

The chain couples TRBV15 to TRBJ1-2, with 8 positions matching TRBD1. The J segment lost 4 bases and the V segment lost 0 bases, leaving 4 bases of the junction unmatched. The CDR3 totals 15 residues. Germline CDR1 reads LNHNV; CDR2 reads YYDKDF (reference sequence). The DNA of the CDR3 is TGTGCCACCAGCAGAGAAAGGGGACAGGTCTATGGCTACACCTTC. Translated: CATSRERGQVYGYTF.

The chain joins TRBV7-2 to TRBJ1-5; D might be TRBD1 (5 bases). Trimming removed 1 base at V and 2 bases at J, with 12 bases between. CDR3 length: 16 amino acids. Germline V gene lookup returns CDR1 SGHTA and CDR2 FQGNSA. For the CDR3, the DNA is TGTGCCAGCAGCTTAGAGATAGGGACTGGCAATCAGCCCCAGCATTTT. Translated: CASSLEIGTGNQPQHF. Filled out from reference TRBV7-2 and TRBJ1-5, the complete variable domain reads GAGVSQSPSNKVTEKGKDVELRCDPISGHTALYWYRQSLGQGLEFLIYFQGNSAPDKSGLPSDRFSAERTGGSVSTLTIQRTQQEDSAVYLCASSLEIGTGNQPQHFGDGTRLSIL.

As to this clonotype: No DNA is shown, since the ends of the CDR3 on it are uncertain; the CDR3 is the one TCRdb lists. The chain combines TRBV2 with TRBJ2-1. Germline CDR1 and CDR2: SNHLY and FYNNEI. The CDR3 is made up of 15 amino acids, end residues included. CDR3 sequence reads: CASSGISAATGEQFF.

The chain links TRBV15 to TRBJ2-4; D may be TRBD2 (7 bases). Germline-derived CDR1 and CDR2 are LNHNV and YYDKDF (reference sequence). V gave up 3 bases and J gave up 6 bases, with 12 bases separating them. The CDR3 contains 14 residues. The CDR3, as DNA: TGTGCCACCAGCAGGGAGGGGGGGGTAAACATTCAGTACTTC. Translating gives CATSREGGVNIQYF. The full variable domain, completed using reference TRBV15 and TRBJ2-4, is DAMVIQNPRYQVTQFGKPVTLSCSQTLNHNVMYWYQQKSSQAPKLLFHYYDKDFNNEADTPDNFQSRRPNTSFCFLDIRSPGLGDTAMYLCATSREGGVNIQYFGAGTRLSVL.

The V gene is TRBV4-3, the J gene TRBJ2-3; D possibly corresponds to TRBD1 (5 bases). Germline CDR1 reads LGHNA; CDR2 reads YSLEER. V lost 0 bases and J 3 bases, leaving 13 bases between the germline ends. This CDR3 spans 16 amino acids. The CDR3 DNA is TGCGCCAGCAGCCAAGAGGCCCAGGGTTTTACAGATACGCAGTATTTT. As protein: CASSQEAQGFTDTQYF.

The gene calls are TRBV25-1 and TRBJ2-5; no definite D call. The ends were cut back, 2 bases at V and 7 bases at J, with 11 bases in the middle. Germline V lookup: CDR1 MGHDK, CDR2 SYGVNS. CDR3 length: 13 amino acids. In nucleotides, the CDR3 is TGTGCCAGCAGTGAAGGGTCCCGTAGGACCCAGTACTTC. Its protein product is CASSEGSRRTQYF.

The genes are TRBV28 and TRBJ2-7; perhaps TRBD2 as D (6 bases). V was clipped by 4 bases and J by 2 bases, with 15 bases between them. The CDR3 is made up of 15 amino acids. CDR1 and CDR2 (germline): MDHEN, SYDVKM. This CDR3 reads CASSSRGRPPYEQYF. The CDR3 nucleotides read TGTGCCAGCAGTTCGCGGGGTCGGCCCCCCTACGAGCAGTACTTC.

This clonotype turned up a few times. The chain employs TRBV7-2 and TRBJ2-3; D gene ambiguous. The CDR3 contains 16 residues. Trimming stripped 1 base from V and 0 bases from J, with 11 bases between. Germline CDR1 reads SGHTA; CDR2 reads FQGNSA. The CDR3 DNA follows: TGTGCCAGCAGCTTAGTCCGGACCACTAGCACAGATACGCAGTATTTT. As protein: CASSLVRTTSTDTQYF.

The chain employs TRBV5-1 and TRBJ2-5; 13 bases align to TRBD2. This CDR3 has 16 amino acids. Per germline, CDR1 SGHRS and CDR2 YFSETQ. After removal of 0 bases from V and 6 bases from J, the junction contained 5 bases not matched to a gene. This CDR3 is CASSLELAGGWKTQYF. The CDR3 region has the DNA TGCGCCAGCAGCTTGGAACTAGCGGGAGGGTGGAAGACCCAGTACTTC.